This T cell receptor (beta chain) was obtained from a study of blood T cell repertoires in COVID-19. Study at large: The United States, Italy and Spain were the sources of the acute and convalescent COVID-19 samples. Sample material is recorded as cDNA or gDNA derived from T cells, B-cell-depleted T cells, or PBMCs.

Sequencing was performed with immunoSEQ multiplex PCR; in TCRdb, only in-frame clones are kept and a portion is missing. In the table there are roughly 200,000 clones, about 80% of which are singletons. The CDR3 consists of 15 residues. Per germline, CDR1 LGHNT and CDR2 FRNRAP. V was pared by 1 base and J by 6 bases, with 1 base of the junction left unmatched. J is TRBJ1-6 and V is TRBV12-5; 9 bases are a match to TRBD1. Sequencing used peripheral blood. This TCR derives from a middle-aged man with active or convalescent COVID-19. The CDR3 is CASGLGGQGNSPLHF. DNA of the CDR3: TGTGCTAGTGGTTTGGGGGGACAGGGTAATTCACCCCTCCACTTT.